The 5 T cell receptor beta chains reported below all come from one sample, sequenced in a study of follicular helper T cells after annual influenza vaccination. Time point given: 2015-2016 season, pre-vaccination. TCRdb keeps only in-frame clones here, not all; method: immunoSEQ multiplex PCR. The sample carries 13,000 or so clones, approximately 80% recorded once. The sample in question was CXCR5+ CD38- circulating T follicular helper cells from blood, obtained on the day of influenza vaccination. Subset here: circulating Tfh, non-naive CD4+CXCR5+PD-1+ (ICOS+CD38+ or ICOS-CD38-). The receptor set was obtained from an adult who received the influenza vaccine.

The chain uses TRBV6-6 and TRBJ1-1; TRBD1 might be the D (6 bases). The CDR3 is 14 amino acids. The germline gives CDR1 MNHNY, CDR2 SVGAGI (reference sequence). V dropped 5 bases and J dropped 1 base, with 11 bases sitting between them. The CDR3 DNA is TGTGCCAGCAGTGGGGACAACCCGAACACTGAAGCTTTCTTT. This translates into CASSGDNPNTEAFF.

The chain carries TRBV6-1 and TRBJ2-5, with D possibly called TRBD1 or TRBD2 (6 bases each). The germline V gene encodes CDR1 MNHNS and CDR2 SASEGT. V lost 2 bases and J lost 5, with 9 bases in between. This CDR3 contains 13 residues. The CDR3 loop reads CASSETGRETQYF. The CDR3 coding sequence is TGTGCCAGCAGTGAAACAGGGAGGGAGACCCAGTACTTC.

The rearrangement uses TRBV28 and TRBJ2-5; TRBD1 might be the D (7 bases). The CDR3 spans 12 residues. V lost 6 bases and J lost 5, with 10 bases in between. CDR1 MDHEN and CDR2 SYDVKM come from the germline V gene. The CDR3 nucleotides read TGTGCCAGCAGCGCAGGGGGGGAGACCCAGTACTTC. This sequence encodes CASSAGGETQYF.

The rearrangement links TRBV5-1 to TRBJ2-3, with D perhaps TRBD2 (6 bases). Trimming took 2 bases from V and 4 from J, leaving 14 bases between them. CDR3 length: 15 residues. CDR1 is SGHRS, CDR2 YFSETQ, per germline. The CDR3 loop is CASSFSGTPADTQYF. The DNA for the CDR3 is TGCGCCAGCAGCTTTTCCGGGACTCCAGCAGATACGCAGTATTTT.

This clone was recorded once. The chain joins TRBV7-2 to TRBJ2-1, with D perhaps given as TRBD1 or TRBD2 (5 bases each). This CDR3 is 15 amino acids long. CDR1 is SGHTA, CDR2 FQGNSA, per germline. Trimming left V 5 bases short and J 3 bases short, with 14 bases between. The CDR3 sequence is CASSPRDRGYNEQFF. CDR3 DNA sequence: TGTGCCAGCAGCCCCAGGGACCGGGGCTACAATGAGCAGTTCTTC.